This T cell receptor (beta chain) was recovered during a study of blood T cell repertoires in COVID-19. The wider study: Some COVID-19 samples were acute and others convalescent; all came from the United States, Italy and Spain.

Cohorts were determined from participant-reported clinical history. The method was immunoSEQ multiplex PCR; TCRdb's version includes in-frame clones alone and lacks a portion of them. The table records some 240,000 clones, 84% of them present only once. The CDR3 consists of 17 residues. Germline V gives CDR1 SGHDT, CDR2 YYEEEE. With V trimmed by 4 bases and J by 4 bases, 15 bases remained unmatched. The chain joins TRBV5-6 to TRBJ2-7, with 9 bases that match TRBD1. The TCR was taken from a man in his fifties who had recovered from COVID-19. Sequencing was performed on PBMCs or T cells enriched from blood (not recorded which). The CDR3 loop reads CASSRTTTGQGRYEQYF. DNA of the CDR3: TGTGCCAGCAGCCGAACCACTACGGGACAGGGTAGATACGAGCAGTACTTC.